The 16 T cell receptor beta chains below come from one sample, sequenced in a study of human T cells and chemical hapten exposure. Time point given: pre-sensitization, week 0. Documented treatment: therapeutic diphenylcyclopropenone sensitization with weekly scalp DPC. TCRdb independently ran MiXCR on the RACE reads; one entry per CDR3 protein. Of around 180,000 distinct CDR3 sequences in the sample, nearly 30% were seen once. Source: whole blood, taken in connection with sensitization to the hapten diphenylcyclopropenone (DPC). The source of these receptors is a woman aged 25 to 45 with alopecia areata. Some clones in this sample may be carry-over from other donors' samples.

The J gene is TRBJ1-4, the V gene TRBV2; TRBD1 is a possible D gene (6 bases). The CDR3 sequence is 14 residues long. Germline CDR1 SNHLY, CDR2 FYNNEI. V lost 7 bases and J 5 bases, leaving 14 bases between the germline ends. The CDR3 sequence is CASNTRTDNEKLFF. The CDR3 DNA sequence: TGTGCCAGCAATACTCGGACAGACAATGAAAAACTGTTTTTT.

J is TRBJ2-5 and V is TRBV29-1, with TRBD2 matching 9 bases. The CDR3 runs to 15 residues. From germline, CDR1 is SQVTM and CDR2 ANQGSEA. With 4 bases clipped from V and 2 bases from J, the junction kept 8 bases outside the gene matches. The CDR3 sequence is CSVGGGDWGQETQYF. Here the CDR3 DNA reads TGCAGCGTTGGCGGGGGGGACTGGGGGCAAGAGACCCAGTACTTC.

This chain joins TRBV24-1 and TRBJ2-3; 8 nucleotides line up with TRBD1. V lost 9 bases, J lost 8 bases, and 12 bases stayed unmatched. The CDR3 length is 14 residues. Germline lookup yields CDR1 KGHDR and CDR2 SFDVKD. The CDR3 protein is CATGRTGQASTQYF. As DNA, the CDR3 is TGTGCCACCGGAAGGACAGGGCAGGCCAGTACGCAGTATTTT.

This clonotype was counted a few times. V and J are TRBV20-1 and TRBJ2-1, with D unresolved. Trimming stripped 0 bases from V and 0 bases from J, with 6 bases between. Germline assignment: CDR1 DFQATT and CDR2 SNEGSKA (reference sequence). The CDR3 loop spans 14 amino acids. The CDR3 nucleotides read TGCAGTGCTAGAGATGGCGGCTCCTACAATGAGCAGTTCTTC. This translates into CSARDGGSYNEQFF.

The chain joins TRBV4-1 to TRBJ1-2; 10 bases agree with TRBD1. Looked up from germline, CDR1 is MGHRA and CDR2 is YSYEKL. V trimming: 0 bases; J trimming: 4 bases; junction bases outside the gene matches: 2. This CDR3 contains 15 residues. DNA of the CDR3: TGCGCCAGCAGCCAAGATGGGACAGGGGTCTATGGCTACACCTTC. It is translated as CASSQDGTGVYGYTF.

This chain joins TRBV28 and TRBJ1-5; TRBD1 is a possible D gene (6 bases). Trimming took 6 bases from V and 6 from J, leaving 9 bases between them. Germline CDR1 MDHEN, CDR2 SYDVKM. The CDR3 consists of 12 residues. CDR3 amino acids: CASRLGGQPQHF. CDR3 coding DNA: TGTGCCAGCAGGTTAGGGGGTCAGCCCCAGCATTTT.

The gene calls are TRBV5-1 and TRBJ2-1; TRBD1 matches at 9 bases. Per the germline V gene, CDR1 is SGHRS and CDR2 is YFSETQ. With V trimmed by 0 bases and J by 8 bases, 9 bases remained unmatched. This CDR3 comprises 16 residues. The CDR3 bases are TGCGCCAGCAGCTTGGGGGACAGGGAGAGGTTGGATGAGCAGTTCTTC. Translating gives CASSLGDRERLDEQFF. The variable domain in full, completed from reference TRBV5-1 and TRBJ2-1, reads KAGVTQTPRYLIKTRGQQVTLSCSPISGHRSVSWYQQTPGQGLQFLFEYFSETQRNKGNFPGRFSGRQFSNSRSEMNVSTLELGDSALYLCASSLGDRERLDEQFFGPGTRLTVL.

This clonotype appeared a single time. The chain joins TRBV5-1 to TRBJ2-5; 9 bases match TRBD1. Germline V lookup: CDR1 SGHRS, CDR2 YFSETQ. This CDR3 is built from 13 residues. V was clipped by 5 bases and J by 3 bases; unmatched bases: 2. The CDR3 nucleotides read TGCGCCAGCAGAAGGGACAGGGAAGAGACCCAGTACTTC. Translation: CASRRDREETQYF.

This clonotype was observed a few times. The chain uses TRBV6-5 and TRBJ2-2; D remains unclear. Trimming removed 2 bases from V and 0 bases from J, with 10 bases in between. Per the germline V gene, CDR1 is MNHEY and CDR2 is SVGAGI. The CDR3 spans 16 residues. Here the CDR3 reads CASSYEAAANTGELFF. The CDR3, as DNA: TGTGCCAGCAGTTACGAGGCGGCGGCGAACACCGGGGAGCTGTTTTTT.

In its sample, this clonotype was seen a few times. CDR3 DNA sequence: TGTGCCACCACGAGGGCCGAAGGTTTCAATGAGCAGTTCTTC. This codes for CATTRAEGFNEQFF. The gene calls are TRBV10-3 and TRBJ2-1; a possible D gene is TRBD2 (5 bases). The germline gives CDR1 ENHRY, CDR2 SYGVKD. The CDR3 is made up of 14 amino acids. V was clipped by 10 bases and J by 6 bases, with 19 bases between them.

This clonotype was detected once. The chain couples TRBV5-6 to TRBJ2-7, with D perhaps TRBD1 or TRBD2 (6 bases each). The CDR3 extends over 13 amino acids. Trimming took off 1 base at V and 4 bases at J, with 9 bases between the two ends. Germline V gives CDR1 SGHDT, CDR2 YYEEEE. The CDR3 reads CASSLQGRYEQYF. The CDR3 DNA sequence: TGTGCCAGCAGCTTGCAGGGGAGGTACGAGCAGTACTTC.

This sequence joins TRBV7-2 and TRBJ2-5; no definite D call. Germline loops: CDR1 SGHTA, CDR2 FQGNSA. CDR3 size: 11 residues. Between the trimmed V and J ends, which lost 5 bases and 7 bases, there was a span of 8 bases. The CDR3 nucleotides are TGTGCCAGCAGCCAGCTCGGGACCCAGTACTTC. Its protein product is CASSQLGTQYF.

The rearrangement uses TRBV6-2 or TRBV6-3 and TRBJ2-7, with D possibly TRBD2 on 6 matching bases. The CDR3 contains 15 residues. V was pared by 4 bases and J by 0 bases, with 13 bases between. In germline, CDR1 is MNHEY, CDR2 SVGEGT. The CDR3 loop reads CASSWRGLSSYEQYF. The DNA for the CDR3 is TGTGCCAGCAGTTGGCGGGGACTGTCCTCCTACGAGCAGTACTTC.

The gene calls are TRBV4-2 and TRBJ1-4; D uncertain. Trimming shortened V by 1 base and J by 8 bases, and 8 bases separated the two germline ends. Germline V gene sequence: CDR1 LGHNA, CDR2 YNFKEQ. This CDR3 has 13 amino acids. As DNA, the CDR3 is TGTGCCAGCAGCCAAGTTCCGGGGGAAAAACTGTTTTTT. It codes for CASSQVPGEKLFF.

This clonotype was counted a few times. CDR3 DNA: TGTGCCAGCAGTTACGAGAGACAGTCGACCCGTAGCAATCAGCCCCAGCATTTT. It is translated as CASSYERQSTRSNQPQHF. The rearrangement links TRBV6-2 or TRBV6-3 to TRBJ1-5, with D possibly being TRBD1 (5 bases). The V gene lost 2 bases and the J gene lost 0 bases, with 17 bases spanning the gap. Germline V lookup: CDR1 MNHEY, CDR2 SVGEGT. This CDR3 has 18 amino acids.

This chain uses TRBV5-1 with TRBJ2-3; TRBD2 is a possible D gene (6 bases). The V gene's germline CDR1 is SGHRS and CDR2 YFSETQ. Trimming left V 0 bases short and J 5 bases short, with 10 bases between. This CDR3 region has 14 residues. CDR3 DNA: TGCGCCAGCAGCTTGGCCTTCGGGGGAGATACGCAGTATTTT. Its protein is CASSLAFGGDTQYF.